The 10 T cell receptor beta chains given below trace back to one sample, sequenced in a study of cytomegalovirus exposure and HLA in healthy donors. The PCR used 60 Vbeta and 13 Jbeta primers. Method: immunoSEQ multiplex PCR; TCRdb's copy keeps in-frame clones and lacks some. The table lists 50,000 to 60,000 clones. Specimen: PBMCs. The receptors derive from a woman aged 50 to 65 in good health and CMV-seropositive.

This rearrangement joins TRBV7-6 to TRBJ2-2; D might be TRBD2 (6 bases). Germline loops: CDR1 SGHVS, CDR2 FNYEAQ. V was shortened by 0 bases and J by 2 bases, with 7 bases between the two germline ends. CDR3 length equals 15 residues. For the CDR3, the DNA is TGTGCCAGCAGCTTAGCGGGACTTAACACCGGGGAGCTGTTTTTT. This codes for CASSLAGLNTGELFF.

The chain joins TRBV7-3 to TRBJ2-1, with 8 nucleotides matching TRBD2. The J segment lost 7 bases and the V segment lost 1 base, leaving 6 bases of the junction unmatched. Germline values: CDR1 SGHTA, CDR2 FQGTGA. The CDR3 is made up of 15 amino acids. The CDR3, as DNA: TGTGCCAGCAGCTTAAGTGCGGGGGGTGGAAATGAGCAGTTCTTC. It translates to CASSLSAGGGNEQFF.

The DNA for the CDR3 is TGTGCCAGCAGCGTAGGTGGCAGGGGACCTGGAAACACCATATATTTT. Translated, it gives CASSVGGRGPGNTIYF. The V gene is TRBV9, the J gene TRBJ1-3; tentatively, D is TRBD1 (6 bases). This CDR3 region has 16 residues. Between the trimmed V and J ends, which lost 0 bases and 2 bases, there was a span of 12 bases. Germline assignment: CDR1 SGDLS and CDR2 YYNGEE.

Regarding this clone: Germline and junction disagree at one end, which may indicate a read error. The chain employs TRBV7-9 and TRBJ2-7; the D gene is possibly TRBD2 (6 bases). CDR1 and CDR2 from the germline V gene are SEHNR and FQNEAQ (reference sequence). This CDR3 region has 14 residues. For the CDR3, the DNA is TGTGCCAGCAGCGTGGACTACATCTCCTGCGAGCAGTACTTC. Protein product: CASSVDYISCEQYF.

This sequence joins TRBV10-2 and TRBJ1-2, with a weak D call TRBD1 (5 bases). CDR1 and CDR2 (germline): WSHSY, SAAADI. V was shortened by 10 bases and J by 4 bases, with 16 bases between the two germline ends. This CDR3 contains 13 residues. CDR3 residues: CATSPTGGYGYTF. In nucleotides, the CDR3 is TGCGCCACCTCTCCCACCGGGGGCTATGGCTACACCTTC.

The chain is built from TRBV7-3 and TRBJ1-1; 7 bases map to TRBD1. The J segment lost 1 base and the V segment lost 5 bases, leaving 10 bases of the junction unmatched. Germline loops: CDR1 SGHTA, CDR2 FQGTGA. This CDR3 contains 16 residues. CDR3 in amino acids: CASSTRQGGTNTEAFF. CDR3 in DNA: TGTGCCAGCAGCACTCGACAGGGAGGTACGAACACTGAAGCTTTCTTT. Drawing the rest from reference TRBV7-3 and TRBJ1-1, the complete variable domain is GAGVSQTPSNKVTEKGKYVELRCDPISGHTALYWYRQSLGQGPEFLIYFQGTGAADDSGLPNDRFFAVRPEGSVSTLKIQRTERGDSAVYLCASSTRQGGTNTEAFFGQGTRLTVV.

The chain couples TRBV7-9 to TRBJ2-7; D not certain. This CDR3 is built from 12 residues. The germline gives CDR1 SEHNR, CDR2 FQNEAQ (reference sequence). Trimming cost V 5 bases and J 4 bases, with 9 bases left between them. The CDR3 loop is CASSPGLYEQYF. CDR3 in DNA: TGTGCCAGCAGCCCCGGTTTATACGAGCAGTACTTC.

The rearrangement uses TRBV5-1 and TRBJ1-2; TRBD1 matches 9 bases. CDR3 length: 14 residues. Germline CDR1 and CDR2: SGHRS and YFSETQ. With V trimmed by 4 bases and J by 6 bases, 7 bases remained unmatched. The CDR3 protein is CASSTSGTGHGYTF. CDR3 in DNA: TGCGCCAGCAGCACCTCCGGGACAGGGCATGGCTACACCTTC.

This chain joins TRBV7-9 and TRBJ2-3; 9 bases are shared with TRBD2. This CDR3 region has 18 residues. The germline V gene has CDR1 SEHNR and CDR2 FQNEAQ (reference sequence). Here the CDR3 reads CVPSPKGTSSTFTDTQYF. In DNA form, the CDR3 reads TGTGTCCCCAGCCCCAAGGGGACTAGCTCTACATTCACAGATACGCAGTATTTT.

The V gene is TRBV5-1, the J gene TRBJ2-2; 9 nucleotides line up with TRBD2. J lost 6 bases, V lost 2 bases, and 5 bases had no gene match. Germline CDR1 and CDR2: SGHRS and YFSETQ. The CDR3 consists of 15 residues. For the CDR3, the DNA is TGCGCCAGCAGCTTTAGCGGGGGAGTTCCCGGGGAGCTGTTTTTT. Amino acid sequence: CASSFSGGVPGELFF.